The 15 T cell receptor beta chains presented below share a single source sample, sequenced in a study of T cells after yellow fever vaccination. In TCRdb, the 5' RACE reads were re-called with MiXCR into one record per CDR3 protein. Of about 63,000 distinct CDR3 sequences listed, 6.5% to 8% are singletons. The material sequenced was CD8+ T cells sorted from PBMCs, taken 15 days after the yellow fever booster vaccination. These receptors were taken from a man between 25 and 39 years old who received the YFV17D yellow fever vaccine.

V usage is TRBV20-1 and J usage is TRBJ2-7; TRBD2 matches 16 bases. The CDR3 runs 17 residues. CDR1 DFQATT and CDR2 SNEGSKA come from the germline V gene (reference sequence). Trimming cost V 5 bases and J 1 base; bases outside gene matches: 8. The chain's CDR3 is CSAYTGLAGGVSYEQYF. CDR3 sequence (DNA): TGCAGTGCTTATACGGGACTAGCGGGAGGGGTTTCCTACGAGCAGTACTTC.

This clonotype was found many times. The chain uses TRBV4-3 and TRBJ2-1, with TRBD1 as a possible D gene (5 bases). The CDR3 runs 16 residues. CDR1 and CDR2 from the germline V gene are LGHNA and YSLEER. V lost 0 bases and J lost 8, with 17 bases in between. The CDR3 sequence is CASSQDNSQGRYEQFF. The CDR3 region has the DNA TGCGCCAGCAGCCAAGATAACAGTCAGGGAAGATATGAGCAGTTCTTC.

This clonotype was seen repeatedly, ten times or more. The rearrangement uses TRBV12-3 or TRBV12-4 and TRBJ2-3, with 10 nucleotides matching TRBD1. The CDR3 totals 15 residues. V shed 5 bases and J 4 bases; nucleotides not matched to a gene: 6. In DNA form, the CDR3 reads TGTGCCAGCAGTCGGACAGGGGGGGTCCCAGATACGCAGTATTTT. Its protein product is CASSRTGGVPDTQYF.

For this clonotype: Given a much more abundant clone one base away, this may be a read error. The rearrangement links TRBV4-3 to TRBJ1-2; D is unresolved. Germline V gene sequence: CDR1 LGHNA, CDR2 YSLEER. The CDR3 is made up of 15 amino acids. This chain's CDR3 is CASSQDLGDYYRYTF. The CDR3, as DNA: TGCGCCAGCAGCCAAGATCTTGGGGATTACTATCGCTACACCTTC.

This clonotype has ten or more counts. The junction shows a germline mismatch at one end, possibly a read error. The rearrangement uses TRBV4-1 and TRBJ2-1; D not certain. In germline, CDR1 is MGHRA, CDR2 YSYEKL. This CDR3 is built from 13 residues. The chain's CDR3 is CASSQVSNNEQFF. The DNA for the CDR3 is TGCGCCAGCAGCCAAGTCTCCAACAATGAGCAGTTCTTC.

The table lists this clonotype with many counts. CDR3 nucleotide sequence: TGTGCCAGCGGCGAGGGCAATCAGCCCCAGCATTTT. This translates into CASGEGNQPQHF. This chain connects TRBV27 to TRBJ1-5; D not resolved. Germline V gene lookup returns CDR1 MNHEY and CDR2 SMNVEV (reference sequence). Deletions cut 8 bases from V and 2 bases from J, with 7 bases between. This CDR3 spans 12 amino acids.

The sample holds many counts of this clonotype. The J gene is TRBJ2-7, the V gene TRBV7-2; TRBD2 matches 7 bases. CDR1 is SGHTA, CDR2 FQGNSA, per germline. V was clipped by 3 bases and J by 5 bases; unmatched bases: 4. The CDR3 is made up of 13 amino acids. In DNA form, the CDR3 reads TGTGCCAGCAGCTTGGGAGGGTTCGACGAGCAGTACTTC. Its translation: CASSLGGFDEQYF.

In this sample, this clonotype turned up many times. The chain uses TRBV18 and TRBJ2-7, with D unclear. Germline lookup yields CDR1 KGHSH and CDR2 LQKENI. The CDR3 is 13 amino acids. The ends were cut back, 6 bases at V and 1 base at J, with 10 bases in the middle. CDR3 sequence (DNA): TGTGCCAGCTCGGTGGGATCTTCCTACGAGCAGTACTTC. Residues: CASSVGSSYEQYF.

This clonotype has ten or more counts. The chain has TRBV9 and TRBJ2-2; D unclear. This CDR3 region has 12 residues. The germline gives CDR1 SGDLS, CDR2 YYNGEE. The V end was cut by 7 bases, the J end by 3 bases, with 7 bases between. Here the CDR3 DNA reads TGTGCCAGCGGCAGGTACACCGGGGAGCTGTTTTTT. It yields the protein CASGRYTGELFF.

This clonotype appeared many times. The chain couples TRBV28 to TRBJ1-2; TRBD1 agrees at 8 bases. J gave up 4 bases and V 3 bases, and 13 bases lay outside the gene matches. The CDR3 covers 17 residues. The germline V gene encodes CDR1 MDHEN and CDR2 SYDVKM. The CDR3 spells CASSFGQGGTFFYGYTF. CDR3 DNA sequence: TGTGCCAGCAGTTTCGGACAGGGAGGAACATTCTTCTATGGCTACACCTTC.

This clonotype was observed a handful of times. V is TRBV11-2 and J is TRBJ2-7; D is uncertain. The germline V and J ends were trimmed by 7 bases and 0 bases, with 13 bases remaining between them. The CDR3 length is 14 residues. The germline V gene has CDR1 SGHAT and CDR2 FQNNGV. CDR3 sequence: CASTQWQSSYEQYF. The CDR3 DNA sequence: TGTGCCAGCACCCAGTGGCAGAGCTCCTACGAGCAGTACTTC.

This clonotype has ten or more counts. The chain uses TRBV4-2 and TRBJ2-3, with D tentatively TRBD1 or TRBD2 (5 bases each). CDR3 length: 18 amino acids. Germline assignment: CDR1 LGHNA and CDR2 YNFKEQ. V lost 4 bases, J lost 0 bases, and 20 bases lay in between. In DNA form, the CDR3 reads TGTGCCAGCAGCCTAACGGTTGGGGGAACTGGTAGCACAGATACGCAGTATTTT. This gives the protein CASSLTVGGTGSTDTQYF.

This rearrangement joins TRBV23-1 to TRBJ2-3; TRBD1 matches 8 bases. TRBV23-1 is identified as an open reading frame with a role that is uncertain. The trim removed 3 bases at V and 0 bases at J, leaving 2 bases unmatched. This CDR3 comprises 15 residues. CDR3 in amino acids: CASSHHRGSTDTQYF. CDR3 bases: TGCGCCAGCAGTCACCACAGGGGGAGCACAGATACGCAGTATTTT.

This clonotype was seen at least ten times. V is TRBV30 and J is TRBJ2-7; 12 nucleotides agree with TRBD2. The CDR3 spans 14 residues. CDR1 is GTSNPN, CDR2 SVGIG, per germline (reference sequence). V shed 0 bases, J shed 7 bases, and the junction held 4 bases outside the gene matches. The DNA of the CDR3 is TGTGCCTGGAGTGTACTAGCGGGAGGTCGGGAGCAGTACTTC. This encodes CAWSVLAGGREQYF. The complete variable domain, with remaining parts taken from reference TRBV30 and TRBJ2-7, reads SQTIHQWPATLVQPVGSPLSLECTVEGTSNPNLYWYRQAAGRGLQLLFYSVGIGQISSEVPQNLSASRPQDRQFILSSKKLLLSDSGFYLCAWSVLAGGREQYFGPGTRLTVT.

This clonotype was counted ten times or more. This sequence joins TRBV19 and TRBJ2-1, with 8 bases that match TRBD2. CDR1 and CDR2 (germline): LNHDA, SQIVND (reference sequence). V lost 5 bases, J lost 6 bases, and 12 bases stayed unmatched. The CDR3 length is 16 residues. CDR3 loop: CASSLRQREKGNEQFF. CDR3 DNA sequence: TGTGCCAGTAGTTTACGCCAGCGGGAGAAGGGCAATGAGCAGTTCTTC. The full variable domain, in which reference TRBV19 and TRBJ2-1 provide the parts outside the CDR3, is DGGITQSPKYLFRKEGQNVTLSCEQNLNHDAMYWYRQDPGQGLRLIYYSQIVNDFQKGDIAEGYSVSREKKESFPLTVTSAQKNPTAFYLCASSLRQREKGNEQFFGPGTRLTVL.